The 15 T cell receptor beta chains in this list originate from one sample, sequenced in a study of shared clonotypes between healthy human individuals. Cells designated naive CD8 were CD45RO-negative and were positively selected for CCR7, with terminally differentiated effector memory CD45RA+ cells excluded. Profiled with immunoSEQ multiplex PCR; TCRdb holds only in-frame clones, not every one. This table has about 2.1 million clones, 93% appearing once. The sample was naive CD8+ T cells from PBMCs. These receptors came from a man between 18 and 29 years old in good health. Some clones in this sample may be carry-over from other donors' samples.

V is TRBV4-2 and J is TRBJ2-7, with D unclear. CDR1 LGHNA and CDR2 YNFKEQ come from the germline V gene. Between the trimmed V and J ends, which lost 2 bases and 2 bases, there was a span of 10 bases. This CDR3 spans 14 amino acids. CDR3 DNA sequence: TGTGCCAGCAGCCAACTGGCAGGCCCCTACGAGCAGTACTTC. Encoded protein: CASSQLAGPYEQYF.

This chain joins TRBV6-1 and TRBJ2-3; D unclear. The germline V gene encodes CDR1 MNHNS and CDR2 SASEGT. This CDR3 comprises 15 residues. Deletions cut 2 bases from V and 0 bases from J, with 9 bases between. The CDR3 region has the DNA TGTGCCAGCAGTGAATTCACCACTAGCACAGATACGCAGTATTTT. Its protein is CASSEFTTSTDTQYF.

The chain is built from TRBV27 and TRBJ2-3; perhaps D is TRBD1 or TRBD2 (5 bases each). The CDR3 loop spans 15 amino acids. The V end was cut by 9 bases, the J end by 2 bases, with 18 bases between. The germline V gene has CDR1 MNHEY and CDR2 SMNVEV (reference sequence). The CDR3 nucleotides are TGTGCCAGTGGGGACGGGCAGGCCCACACAGATACGCAGTATTTT. Amino acid sequence: CASGDGQAHTDTQYF.

The chain uses TRBV7-9 and TRBJ1-4; maybe TRBD1 (6 bases). Trimming shortened V by 4 bases and J by 6 bases, and 12 bases separated the two germline ends. The CDR3 contains 14 residues. CDR1 is SEHNR, CDR2 FQNEAQ, per germline (reference sequence). The CDR3 region is CASSSRGRDEKLFF. CDR3 nucleotides: TGTGCCAGCAGCTCACGGGGGCGTGATGAAAAACTGTTTTTT.

The J gene is TRBJ2-4, the V gene TRBV28, with a tentative D call TRBD2 (5 bases). The germline gives CDR1 MDHEN, CDR2 SYDVKM. The CDR3 contains 14 residues. V shed 3 bases and J shed 6 bases, with 12 bases lying between them. The chain's CDR3 is CASSFGEWGNIQYF. In DNA, the CDR3 is TGTGCCAGCAGTTTTGGGGAGTGGGGAAACATTCAGTACTTC.

The chain links TRBV2 to TRBJ2-3; no clear D. Germline V gives CDR1 SNHLY, CDR2 FYNNEI. The CDR3 length is 15 residues. V lost 5 bases to trimming and J lost 6 bases, with 18 bases between them. CDR3 sequence: CASSYLSRTRDTQYF. CDR3 coding DNA: TGTGCCAGCAGTTACCTATCCCGCACCAGGGATACGCAGTATTTT.

This clone showed up just a few times. The V call is TRBV30, the J call TRBJ1-1, with D unresolved. Trimming cost V 6 bases and J 0 bases, with 11 bases left between them. CDR1 and CDR2 (germline): GTSNPN, SVGIG (reference sequence). CDR3 size: 13 residues. The CDR3 region has the DNA TGTGCCTGCTCGGACCGATTGAACACTGAAGCTTTCTTT. Its protein product is CACSDRLNTEAFF.

This rearrangement joins TRBV27 to TRBJ2-7, with 7 bases fitting TRBD2. The CDR3 is made up of 14 amino acids. Trimming at V came to 3 bases and at J to 2 bases, leaving 4 bases not matched to a gene. Germline CDR1 is MNHEY and CDR2 is SMNVEV (reference sequence). CDR3 sequence (DNA): TGTGCCAGCAGTTTCCTGGGGGGGGCCTACGAGCAGTACTTC. Translated, it gives CASSFLGGAYEQYF.

The J gene is TRBJ2-1, the V gene TRBV7-9, with 10 positions matching TRBD2. CDR1 and CDR2 (germline): SEHNR, FQNEAQ (reference sequence). V lost 4 bases to trimming and J lost 0 bases; unmatched junction nucleotides: 6. CDR3 length: 17 amino acids. This CDR3 is CASSSGPSGGSYNEQFF. Here the CDR3 DNA reads TGTGCCAGCAGCTCAGGTCCTAGCGGGGGCTCCTACAATGAGCAGTTCTTC.

The rearrangement links TRBV4-1 to TRBJ1-5, with D unresolved. The V and J ends lost 1 base and 4 bases respectively, with 11 bases between them. CDR3 length equals 15 residues. Germline V gives CDR1 MGHRA, CDR2 YSYEKL. For the CDR3, the DNA is TGCGCCAGCAGCCAAGGCCAGACCTCAAATCAGCCCCAGCATTTT. This sequence encodes CASSQGQTSNQPQHF.

J is TRBJ2-3 and V is TRBV2; 8 nucleotides match TRBD2. The CDR3 has 15 residues. Unmatched junction bases numbered 3, after V lost 2 bases and J lost 2 bases. CDR1 is SNHLY, CDR2 FYNNEI, per germline. DNA of the CDR3: TGTGCCAGCAGTGAAACTAGCGGCTACACAGATACGCAGTATTTT. Translating it yields CASSETSGYTDTQYF.

The chain combines TRBV9 with TRBJ1-1, with TRBD1 matching over 7 bases. V was clipped by 0 bases and J by 3 bases; unmatched bases: 8. Germline CDR1 reads SGDLS; CDR2 reads YYNGEE. The length of the CDR3 is 16 residues. The CDR3 loop reads CASSVGDSLGYTEAFF. DNA for the CDR3: TGTGCCAGCAGCGTAGGGGACAGTTTGGGGTACACTGAAGCTTTCTTT.

This chain joins TRBV10-3 and TRBJ2-1, with TRBD2 identical over 12 bases. The length of the CDR3 is 17 residues. V was pared by 0 bases and J by 3 bases, with 3 bases of the junction left unmatched. Germline-derived CDR1 and CDR2 are ENHRY and SYGVKD. The CDR3 DNA follows: TGTGCCATCAGTGAGTCAACTAGCGGGGGGAACTACAATGAGCAGTTCTTC. It codes for CAISESTSGGNYNEQFF.

This sequence joins TRBV7-6 and TRBJ2-7, with TRBD2 matching over 7 bases. J gave up 2 bases and V 2 bases, and 6 bases lay outside the gene matches. CDR1 is SGHVS, CDR2 FNYEAQ, per germline. This CDR3 is 15 amino acids long. CDR3 sequence reads: CASSLFGGSPYEQYF. The DNA of the CDR3 is TGTGCCAGCAGCTTATTTGGCGGGAGCCCCTACGAGCAGTACTTC. The complete variable domain, with remaining parts taken from reference TRBV7-6 and TRBJ2-7, reads GAGVSQSPRYKVTKRGQDVALRCDPISGHVSLYWYRQALGQGPEFLTYFNYEAQQDKSGLPNDRFSAERPEGSISTLTIQRTEQRDSAMYRCASSLFGGSPYEQYFGPGTRLTVT.

The rearrangement links TRBV19 to TRBJ2-7; a possible D gene is TRBD2 (5 bases). The V gene lost 5 bases and the J gene lost 5 bases, with 19 bases spanning the gap. Germline values: CDR1 LNHDA, CDR2 SQIVND (reference sequence). The CDR3 totals 15 residues. The CDR3 DNA reads TGTGCCAGTAGTCCCTTTGGGTGGGAGTCCCACGAGCAGTACTTC. Translated, it gives CASSPFGWESHEQYF.